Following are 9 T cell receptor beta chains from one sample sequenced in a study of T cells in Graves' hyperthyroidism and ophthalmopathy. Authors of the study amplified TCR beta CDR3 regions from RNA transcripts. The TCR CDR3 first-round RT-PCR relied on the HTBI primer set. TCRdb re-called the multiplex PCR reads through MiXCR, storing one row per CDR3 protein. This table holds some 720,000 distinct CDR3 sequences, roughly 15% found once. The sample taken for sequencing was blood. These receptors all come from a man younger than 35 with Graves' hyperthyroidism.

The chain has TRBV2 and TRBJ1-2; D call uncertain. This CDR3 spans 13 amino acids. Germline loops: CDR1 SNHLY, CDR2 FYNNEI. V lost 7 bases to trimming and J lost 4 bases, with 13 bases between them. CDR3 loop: CASKKDGFYGYTF. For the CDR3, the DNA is TGTGCCAGCAAGAAGGACGGCTTCTATGGCTACACCTTC. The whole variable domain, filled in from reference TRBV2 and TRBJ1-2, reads EPEVTQTPSHQVTQMGQEVILRCVPISNHLYFYWYRQILGQKVEFLVSFYNNEISEKSEIFDDQFSVERPDGSNFTLKIRSTKLEDSAMYFCASKKDGFYGYTFGSGTRLTVV.

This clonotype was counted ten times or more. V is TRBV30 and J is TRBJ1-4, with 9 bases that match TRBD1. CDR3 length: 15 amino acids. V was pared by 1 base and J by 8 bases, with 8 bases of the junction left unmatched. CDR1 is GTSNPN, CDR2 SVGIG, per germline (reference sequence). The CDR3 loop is CAWSAGTGTLEKLFF. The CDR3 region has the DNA TGTGCCTGGAGTGCCGGGACAGGGACCTTAGAAAAACTGTTTTTT.

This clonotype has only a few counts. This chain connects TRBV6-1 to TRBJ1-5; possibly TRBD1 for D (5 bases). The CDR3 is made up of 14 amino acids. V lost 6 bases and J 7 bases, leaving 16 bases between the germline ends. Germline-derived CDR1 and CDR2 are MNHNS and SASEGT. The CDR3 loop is CASSPEGAGQPQHF. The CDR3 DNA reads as TGTGCCAGCAGCCCCGAAGGGGCAGGACAGCCCCAGCATTTT.

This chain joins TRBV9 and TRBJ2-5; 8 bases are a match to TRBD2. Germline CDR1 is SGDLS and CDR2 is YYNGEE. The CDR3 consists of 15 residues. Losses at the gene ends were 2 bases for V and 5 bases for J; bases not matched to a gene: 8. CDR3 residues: CASSVGAGVAETQYF. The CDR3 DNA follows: TGTGCCAGCAGCGTGGGAGCGGGAGTGGCGGAGACCCAGTACTTC.

The CDR3: CATSDLSGRAPDTQYF. The CDR3 DNA reads as TGTGCCACCAGTGACCTCAGCGGGAGGGCCCCAGATACGCAGTATTTT. The chain joins TRBV24-1 to TRBJ2-3; 10 nucleotides match TRBD2. Losses at the gene ends were 4 bases for V and 4 bases for J; bases not matched to a gene: 7. This CDR3 is 16 amino acids long. Germline V gene sequence: CDR1 KGHDR, CDR2 SFDVKD.

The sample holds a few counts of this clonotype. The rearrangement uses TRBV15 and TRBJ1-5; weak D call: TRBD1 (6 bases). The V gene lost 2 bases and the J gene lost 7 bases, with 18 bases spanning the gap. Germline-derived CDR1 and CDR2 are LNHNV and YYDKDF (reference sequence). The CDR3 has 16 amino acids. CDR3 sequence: CATSRSRASTGQPQHF. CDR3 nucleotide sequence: TGTGCCACCAGCAGAAGCCGGGCCAGCACAGGGCAGCCCCAGCATTTT.

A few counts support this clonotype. As DNA, the CDR3 is TGTGCCAGCAGCTTAGTGGGGGGCACCTACAATGAGCAGTTCTTC. The encoded protein is CASSLVGGTYNEQFF. The chain is built from TRBV7-9 and TRBJ2-1, with D possibly being TRBD1 or TRBD2 (6 bases each). The CDR3 is 15 amino acids. Germline-derived CDR1 and CDR2 are SEHNR and FQNEAQ (reference sequence). V gave up 1 base and J gave up 2 bases, with 9 bases separating them.

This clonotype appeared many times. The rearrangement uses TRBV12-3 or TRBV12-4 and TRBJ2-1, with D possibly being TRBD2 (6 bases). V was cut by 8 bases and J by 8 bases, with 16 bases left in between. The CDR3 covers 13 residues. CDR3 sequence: CASGRLGSDEQFF. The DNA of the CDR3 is TGTGCCAGCGGCCGACTAGGTAGCGATGAGCAGTTCTTC.

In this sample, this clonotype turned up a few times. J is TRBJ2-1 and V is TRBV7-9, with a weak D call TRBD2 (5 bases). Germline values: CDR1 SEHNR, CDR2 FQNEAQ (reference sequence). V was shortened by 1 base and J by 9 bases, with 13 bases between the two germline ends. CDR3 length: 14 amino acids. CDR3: CASSLGGWGGEQFF. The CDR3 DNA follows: TGTGCCAGCAGCTTAGGAGGGTGGGGTGGTGAGCAGTTCTTC.